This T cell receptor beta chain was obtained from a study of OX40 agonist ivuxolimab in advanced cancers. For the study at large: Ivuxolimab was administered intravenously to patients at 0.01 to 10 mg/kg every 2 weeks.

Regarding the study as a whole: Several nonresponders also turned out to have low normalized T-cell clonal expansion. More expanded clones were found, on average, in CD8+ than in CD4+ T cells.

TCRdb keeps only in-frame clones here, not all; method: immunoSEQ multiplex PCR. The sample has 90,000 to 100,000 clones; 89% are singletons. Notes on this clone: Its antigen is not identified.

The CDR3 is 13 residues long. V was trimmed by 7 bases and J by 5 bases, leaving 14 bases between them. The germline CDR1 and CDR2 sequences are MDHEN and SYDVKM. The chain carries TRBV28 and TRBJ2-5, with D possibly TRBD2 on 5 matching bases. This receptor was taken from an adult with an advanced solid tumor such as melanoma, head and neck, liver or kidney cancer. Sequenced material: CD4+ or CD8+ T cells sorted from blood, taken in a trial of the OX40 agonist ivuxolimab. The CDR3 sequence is CASTLGWEETQYF. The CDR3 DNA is TGTGCCAGCACCCTGGGCTGGGAGGAGACCCAGTACTTC.